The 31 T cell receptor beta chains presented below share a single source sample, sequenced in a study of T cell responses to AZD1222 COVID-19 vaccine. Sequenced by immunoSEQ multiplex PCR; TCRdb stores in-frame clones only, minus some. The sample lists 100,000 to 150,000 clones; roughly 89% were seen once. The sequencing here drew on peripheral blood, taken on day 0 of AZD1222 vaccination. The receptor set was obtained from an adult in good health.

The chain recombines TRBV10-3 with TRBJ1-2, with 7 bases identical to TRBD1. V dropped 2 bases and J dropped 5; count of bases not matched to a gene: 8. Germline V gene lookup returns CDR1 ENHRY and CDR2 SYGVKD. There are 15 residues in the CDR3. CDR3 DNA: TGTGCCATCAGTGAGCAAGGGGGCAGCGCGTATGGCTACACCTTC. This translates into CAISEQGGSAYGYTF.

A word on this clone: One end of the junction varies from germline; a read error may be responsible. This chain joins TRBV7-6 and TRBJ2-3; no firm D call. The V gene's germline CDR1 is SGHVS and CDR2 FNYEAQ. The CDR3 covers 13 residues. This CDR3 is CASSPPSIDTQYF. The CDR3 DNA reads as TGTGCCAGCAGCCCACCCAGCATAGATACGCAGTATTTT.

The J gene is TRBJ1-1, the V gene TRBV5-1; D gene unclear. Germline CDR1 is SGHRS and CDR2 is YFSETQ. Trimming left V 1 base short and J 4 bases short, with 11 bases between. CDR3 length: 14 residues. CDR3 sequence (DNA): TGCGCCAGCAGCTTGAGTGCAGGTGGCACTGAAGCTTTCTTT. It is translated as CASSLSAGGTEAFF.

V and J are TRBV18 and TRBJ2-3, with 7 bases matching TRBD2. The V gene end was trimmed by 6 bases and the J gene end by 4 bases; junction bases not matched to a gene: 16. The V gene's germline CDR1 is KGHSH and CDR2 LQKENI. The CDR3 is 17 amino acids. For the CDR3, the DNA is TGTGCCAGCTCTCACAATGGACCTAGCGGCCCCCCAGATACGCAGTATTTT. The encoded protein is CASSHNGPSGPPDTQYF.

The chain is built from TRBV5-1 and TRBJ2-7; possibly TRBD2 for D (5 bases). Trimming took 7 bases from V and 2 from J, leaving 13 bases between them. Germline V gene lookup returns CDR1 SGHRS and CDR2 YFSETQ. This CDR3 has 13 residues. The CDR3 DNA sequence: TGCGCCAGCGGGAGCGAGAATACCTACGAGCAGTACTTC. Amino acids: CASGSENTYEQYF.

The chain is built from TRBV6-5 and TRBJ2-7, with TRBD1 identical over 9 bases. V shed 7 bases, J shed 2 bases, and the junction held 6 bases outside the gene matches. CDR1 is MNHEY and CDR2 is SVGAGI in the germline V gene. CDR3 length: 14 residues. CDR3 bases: TGTGCCAGCATGCGGGGACAGGGTCCCTACGAGCAGTACTTC. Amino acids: CASMRGQGPYEQYF.

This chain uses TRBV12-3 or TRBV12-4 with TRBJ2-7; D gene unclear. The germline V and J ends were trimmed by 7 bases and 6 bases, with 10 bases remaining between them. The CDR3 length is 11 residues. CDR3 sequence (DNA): TGTGCCAGCACTAACATGGGCGAGCAGTACTTC. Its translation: CASTNMGEQYF.

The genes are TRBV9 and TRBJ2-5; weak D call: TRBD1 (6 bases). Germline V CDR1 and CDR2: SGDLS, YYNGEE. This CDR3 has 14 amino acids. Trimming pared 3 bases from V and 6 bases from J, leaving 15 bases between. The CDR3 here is CASSGSRGTQTQYF. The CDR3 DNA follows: TGTGCCAGCAGCGGATCCAGGGGTACGCAGACCCAGTACTTC.

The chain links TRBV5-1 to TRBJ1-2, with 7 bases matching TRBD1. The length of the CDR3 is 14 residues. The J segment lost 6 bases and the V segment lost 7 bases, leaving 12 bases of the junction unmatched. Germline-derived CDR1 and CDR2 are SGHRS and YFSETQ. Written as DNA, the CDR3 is TGCGCCAGCGGCGGGACAGAAAGGGGTCATGGCTACACCTTC. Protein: CASGGTERGHGYTF.

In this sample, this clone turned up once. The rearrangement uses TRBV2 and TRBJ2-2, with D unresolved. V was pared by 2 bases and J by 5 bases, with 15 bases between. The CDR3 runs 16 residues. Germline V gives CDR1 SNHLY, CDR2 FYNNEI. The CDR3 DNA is TGTGCCAGCAGTGAATCTTGGTCCCCGCGGACCGGGGAGCTGTTTTTT. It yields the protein CASSESWSPRTGELFF.

The CDR3 DNA reads as TGTGCCAGCAGCCGGACCCTAGGGACACCCCAGCATTTT. Translating it yields CASSRTLGTPQHF. The rearrangement links TRBV3-1 (or the pseudogene TRBV3-2) to TRBJ1-5, with a tentative D call TRBD1 (6 bases). Per the germline V gene, CDR1 is LGHDT and CDR2 is YNNKEL (reference sequence). Between the trimmed V and J ends, which lost 4 bases and 10 bases, there was a span of 14 bases. This CDR3 comprises 13 residues.

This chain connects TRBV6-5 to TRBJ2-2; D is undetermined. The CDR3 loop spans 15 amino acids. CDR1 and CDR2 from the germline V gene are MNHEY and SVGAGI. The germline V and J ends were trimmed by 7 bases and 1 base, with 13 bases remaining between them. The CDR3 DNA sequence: TGTGCCAGCACGATGGTAGGGATGAACACCGGGGAGCTGTTTTTT. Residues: CASTMVGMNTGELFF.

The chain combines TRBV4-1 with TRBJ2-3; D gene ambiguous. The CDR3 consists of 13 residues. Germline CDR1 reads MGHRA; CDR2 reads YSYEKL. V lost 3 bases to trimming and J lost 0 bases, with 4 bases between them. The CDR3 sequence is CASSQQSTDTQYF. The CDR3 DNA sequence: TGCGCCAGCAGCCAGCAGAGCACAGATACGCAGTATTTT.

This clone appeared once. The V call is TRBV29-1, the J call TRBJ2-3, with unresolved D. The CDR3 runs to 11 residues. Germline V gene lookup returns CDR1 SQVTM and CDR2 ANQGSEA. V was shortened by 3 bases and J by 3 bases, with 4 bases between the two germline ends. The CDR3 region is CSVDLTDTQYF. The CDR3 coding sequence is TGCAGCGTTGACCTTACAGATACGCAGTATTTT.

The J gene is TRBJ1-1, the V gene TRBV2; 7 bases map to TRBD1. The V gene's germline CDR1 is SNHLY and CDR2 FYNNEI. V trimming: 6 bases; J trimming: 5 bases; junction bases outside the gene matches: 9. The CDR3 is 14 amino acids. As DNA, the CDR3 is TGTGCCAGCAGCGAACAGGGGAGGGGGACTGAAGCTTTCTTT. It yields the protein CASSEQGRGTEAFF.

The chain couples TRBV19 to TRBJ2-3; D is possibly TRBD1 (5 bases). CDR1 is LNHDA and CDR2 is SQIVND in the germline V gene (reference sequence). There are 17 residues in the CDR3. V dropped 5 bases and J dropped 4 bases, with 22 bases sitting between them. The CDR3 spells CASSPKGHAFDPDTQYF. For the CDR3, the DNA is TGTGCCAGTAGTCCCAAGGGGCACGCATTTGACCCAGATACGCAGTATTTT.

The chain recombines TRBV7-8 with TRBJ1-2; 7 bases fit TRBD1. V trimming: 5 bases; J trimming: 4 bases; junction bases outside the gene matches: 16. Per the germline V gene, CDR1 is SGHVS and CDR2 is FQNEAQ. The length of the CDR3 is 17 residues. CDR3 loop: CASSPPREGAPSYGYTF. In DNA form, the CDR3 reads TGTGCCAGCAGCCCCCCCCGAGAGGGGGCGCCGAGCTATGGCTACACCTTC. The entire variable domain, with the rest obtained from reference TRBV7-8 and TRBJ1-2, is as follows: GAGVSQSPRYKVAKRGQDVALRCDPISGHVSLFWYQQALGQGPEFLTYFQNEAQLDKSGLPSDRFFAERPEGSVSTLKIQRTQQEDSAVYLCASSPPREGAPSYGYTFGSGTRLTVV.

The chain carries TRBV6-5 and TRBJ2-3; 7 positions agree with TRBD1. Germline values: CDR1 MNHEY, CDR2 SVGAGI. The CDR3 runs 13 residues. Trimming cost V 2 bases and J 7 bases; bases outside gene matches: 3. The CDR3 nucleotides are TGTGCCAGCAGTTACACGGGACAGTATACGCAGTATTTT. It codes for CASSYTGQYTQYF.

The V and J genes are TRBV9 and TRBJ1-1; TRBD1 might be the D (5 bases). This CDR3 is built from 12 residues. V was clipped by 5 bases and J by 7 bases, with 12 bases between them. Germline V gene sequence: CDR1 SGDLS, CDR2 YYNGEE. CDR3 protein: CASRGEVSEAFF. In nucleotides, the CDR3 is TGTGCCAGCAGAGGGGAGGTTAGTGAAGCTTTCTTT.

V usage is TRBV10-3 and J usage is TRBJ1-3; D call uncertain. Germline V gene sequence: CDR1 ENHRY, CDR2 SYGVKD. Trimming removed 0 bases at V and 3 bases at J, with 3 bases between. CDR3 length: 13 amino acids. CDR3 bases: TGTGCCATCAGTGAGTCAGTTGGAAACACCATATATTTT. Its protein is CAISESVGNTIYF.

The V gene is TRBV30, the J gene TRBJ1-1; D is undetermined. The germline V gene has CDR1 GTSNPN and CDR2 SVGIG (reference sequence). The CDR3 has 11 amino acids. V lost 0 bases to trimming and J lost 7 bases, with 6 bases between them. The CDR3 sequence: CAWSVPLEAFF. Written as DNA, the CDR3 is TGTGCCTGGAGTGTACCCCTTGAAGCTTTCTTT.

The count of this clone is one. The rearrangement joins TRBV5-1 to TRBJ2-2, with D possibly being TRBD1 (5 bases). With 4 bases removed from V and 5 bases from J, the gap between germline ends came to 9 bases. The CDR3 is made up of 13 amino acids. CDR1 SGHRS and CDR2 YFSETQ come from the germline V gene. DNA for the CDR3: TGCGCCAGCAGCCTGCAGGGAACCGGGGAGCTGTTTTTT. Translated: CASSLQGTGELFF.

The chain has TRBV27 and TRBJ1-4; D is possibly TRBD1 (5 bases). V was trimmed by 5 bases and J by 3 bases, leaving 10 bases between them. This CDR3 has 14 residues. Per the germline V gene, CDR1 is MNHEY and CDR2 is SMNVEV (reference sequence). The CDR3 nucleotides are TGTGCCAGCAGTAACAGGAACTCTAATGAAAAACTGTTTTTT. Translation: CASSNRNSNEKLFF.

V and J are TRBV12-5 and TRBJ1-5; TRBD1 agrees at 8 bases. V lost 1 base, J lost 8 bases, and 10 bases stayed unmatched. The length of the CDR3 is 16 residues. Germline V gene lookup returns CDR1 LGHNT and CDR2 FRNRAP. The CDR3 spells CASGLGTGTSREPQHF. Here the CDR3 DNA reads TGTGCTAGTGGTTTGGGGACAGGGACTTCCAGGGAGCCCCAGCATTTT.

In DNA form, the CDR3 reads TGCGCCAGCAGCCGAGGACAGGGGGCAGGCTATAACACTGAAGCTTTCTTT. Its protein is CASSRGQGAGYNTEAFF. V is TRBV4-1 and J is TRBJ1-1; the match to TRBD1 covers 11 bases. This CDR3 contains 17 residues. Germline CDR1 and CDR2: MGHRA and YSYEKL. V shed 4 bases and J 2 bases; nucleotides not matched to a gene: 9.

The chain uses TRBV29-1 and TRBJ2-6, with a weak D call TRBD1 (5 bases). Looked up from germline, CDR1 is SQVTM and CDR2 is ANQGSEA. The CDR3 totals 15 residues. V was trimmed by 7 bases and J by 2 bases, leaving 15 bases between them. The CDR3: CSALPQGPGANVLTF. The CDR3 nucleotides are TGCAGCGCCCTCCCCCAGGGCCCTGGGGCCAACGTCCTGACTTTC.

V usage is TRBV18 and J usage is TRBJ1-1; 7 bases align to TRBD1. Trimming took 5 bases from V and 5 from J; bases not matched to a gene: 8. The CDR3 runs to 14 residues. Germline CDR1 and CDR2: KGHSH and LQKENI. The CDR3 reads CASSSRDSATEAFF. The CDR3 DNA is TGTGCCAGCTCATCCCGGGACAGTGCTACTGAAGCTTTCTTT.

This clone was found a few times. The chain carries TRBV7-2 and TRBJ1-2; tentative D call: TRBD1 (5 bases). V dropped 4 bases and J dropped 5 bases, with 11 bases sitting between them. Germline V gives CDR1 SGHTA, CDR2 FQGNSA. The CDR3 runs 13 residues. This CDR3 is CASSYLGDYGYTF. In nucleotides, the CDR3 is TGTGCCAGCAGCTACCTGGGGGATTATGGCTACACCTTC.

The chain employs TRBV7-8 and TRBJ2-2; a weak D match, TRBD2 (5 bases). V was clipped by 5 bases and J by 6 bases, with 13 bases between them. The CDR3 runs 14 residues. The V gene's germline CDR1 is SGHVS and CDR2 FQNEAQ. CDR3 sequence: CASSHMRESGELFF. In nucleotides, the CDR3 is TGTGCCAGCAGCCATATGAGGGAATCCGGGGAGCTGTTTTTT.

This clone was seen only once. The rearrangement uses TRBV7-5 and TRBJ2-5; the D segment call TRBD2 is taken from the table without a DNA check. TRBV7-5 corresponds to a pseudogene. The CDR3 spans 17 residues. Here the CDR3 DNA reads TGTGTCAGAAGCTTAGAGCTAAGCGGGGGCCCCCAAGAGACCCAGTACTTC. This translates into CVRSLELSGGPQETQYF.

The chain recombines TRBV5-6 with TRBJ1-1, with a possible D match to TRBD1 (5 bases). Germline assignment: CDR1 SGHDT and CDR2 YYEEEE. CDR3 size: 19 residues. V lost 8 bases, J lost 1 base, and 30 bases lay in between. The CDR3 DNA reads TGTGCCAGTGGACCCCGGAAGGGGATGGGGACTGGGAAGAACACTGAAGCTTTCTTT. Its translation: CASGPRKGMGTGKNTEAFF.